One sample yielded the 20 T cell receptor beta chains listed below, sequenced in a study of T-cell reconstitution after alpha-beta-depleted transplantation in children. It was with unique molecular identifiers that the TCRbeta library was prepared. MiXCR, applied by TCRdb to the PCR reads, yields one record per CDR3 protein. The sample records 90,000 to 100,000 distinct CDR3 sequences, around 22% being singletons. Source: PBMCs, taken before TCRalphabeta/CD19-depleted stem cell transplant. Source of these receptors: a boy between 2 and 10 years old with acute lymphoblastic leukemia, due to receive a stem cell transplant.

This chain joins TRBV28 and TRBJ2-7; a weak D match, TRBD2 (6 bases). Per germline, CDR1 MDHEN and CDR2 SYDVKM. The CDR3 runs 15 residues. The ends were cut back, 7 bases at V and 0 bases at J, with 16 bases in the middle. CDR3 sequence: CASTAAAGGSYEQYF. As DNA, the CDR3 is TGTGCCAGCACCGCAGCCGCCGGGGGCTCCTACGAGCAGTACTTC.

This clonotype was detected only a few times. The chain carries TRBV20-1 and TRBJ1-1; possibly TRBD1 for D (5 bases). V gave up 1 base and J gave up 4 bases, with 19 bases separating them. The germline CDR1 and CDR2 sequences are DFQATT and SNEGSKA (reference sequence). CDR3 length equals 16 residues. CDR3 in DNA: TGCAGTGCTAGAGCGGGCCGGGACGCGAGGAGCACTGAAGCTTTCTTT. Protein product: CSARAGRDARSTEAFF.

This clonotype was found a few times. The J gene is TRBJ2-2, the V gene TRBV3-1; D possibly corresponds to TRBD2 (5 bases). Germline-derived CDR1 and CDR2 are LGHDT and YNNKEL (reference sequence). V was shortened by 2 bases and J by 4 bases, with 11 bases between the two germline ends. This CDR3 has 15 amino acids. DNA of the CDR3: TGTGCCAGCAGCCAAAGAGGGTTCGGCACCGGGGAGCTGTTTTTT. Translated: CASSQRGFGTGELFF.

This clonotype was recorded a few times. The J gene is TRBJ2-7, the V gene TRBV10-2; TRBD1 agrees at 9 bases. CDR3 length: 15 residues. CDR1 is WSHSY, CDR2 SAAADI, per germline. V gave up 7 bases and J gave up 0 bases; unmatched junction bases: 7. The CDR3 sequence: CASTPGQGPSYEQYF. The CDR3 bases are TGCGCCAGCACCCCAGGACAGGGGCCCTCCTACGAGCAGTACTTC.

Concerning this clonotype itself: Since the CDR3 does not end with the conserved phenylalanine or tryptophan, this likely comes from a read error. The chain joins TRBV7-9 to TRBJ2-5, with D possibly being TRBD2 (5 bases). Deletions cut 5 bases from V and 1 base from J, with 8 bases between. The V gene's germline CDR1 is SEHNR and CDR2 FQNEAQ (reference sequence). CDR3 length: 13 residues. The CDR3 nucleotides are TGTGCCAGCAGCCGGAGGTCCCAAGAGACCCAGTACATC. Amino acids: CASSRRSQETQYI.

The table lists this clonotype with a few counts. The chain employs TRBV5-1 and TRBJ2-7; D tentatively fits TRBD1 or TRBD2 (5 bases each). The CDR3 is 17 residues long. The germline V and J ends were trimmed by 2 bases and 0 bases, with 18 bases remaining between them. CDR1 and CDR2 from the germline V gene are SGHRS and YFSETQ. The chain's CDR3 is CASSFMGVGASSYEQYF. The DNA of the CDR3 is TGCGCCAGCAGCTTTATGGGGGTCGGTGCGTCCTCCTACGAGCAGTACTTC.

Regarding this clonotype: At one end the junction does not follow the germline gene, possibly because of a read error. The chain employs TRBV13 and TRBJ1-4; 10 bases agree with TRBD1. The length of the CDR3 is 13 residues. Germline assignment: CDR1 PRHDT and CDR2 FYEKMQ (reference sequence). The CDR3 reads CASSLVGTGEQIF. Written as DNA, the CDR3 is TGTGCCAGCAGCTTAGTGGGGACAGGGGAACAGATTTTT.

The V gene is TRBV15, the J gene TRBJ2-7, with D hard to call. This CDR3 comprises 13 residues. The V and J ends lost 2 bases and 5 bases respectively, with 10 bases between them. Germline CDR1 reads LNHNV; CDR2 reads YYDKDF (reference sequence). The CDR3 reads CATSRQVLDEQYF. The CDR3 coding sequence is TGTGCCACCAGCAGACAGGTTCTAGACGAGCAGTACTTC.

The chain joins TRBV5-1 to TRBJ2-1, with TRBD2 matching over 9 bases. Unmatched junction bases numbered 5, after V lost 0 bases and J lost 7 bases. CDR1 and CDR2 from the germline V gene are SGHRS and YFSETQ. The length of the CDR3 is 15 residues. CDR3 loop: CASSLEAGGSNEQFF. The CDR3 bases are TGCGCCAGCAGCTTGGAAGCGGGAGGTTCTAATGAGCAGTTCTTC.

This sequence joins TRBV20-1 and TRBJ2-1, with no clear D. This CDR3 spans 15 amino acids. V was pared by 0 bases and J by 2 bases, with 11 bases between. The germline CDR1 and CDR2 sequences are DFQATT and SNEGSKA (reference sequence). CDR3 region: CSARDLPTTYNEQFF. The CDR3 DNA reads as TGCAGTGCTAGAGATTTGCCTACCACCTACAATGAGCAGTTCTTC.

The chain joins TRBV15 to TRBJ1-5; TRBD1 is a possible D gene (6 bases). Between the trimmed V and J ends, which lost 1 base and 4 bases, there was a span of 17 bases. The CDR3 runs 17 residues. Germline V gives CDR1 LNHNV, CDR2 YYDKDF (reference sequence). In nucleotides, the CDR3 is TGTGCCACCAGCAGAGTAGCCAACAGGGAGGGAAATCAGCCCCAGCATTTT. Amino acids: CATSRVANREGNQPQHF.

This sequence joins TRBV5-6 and TRBJ2-7; perhaps TRBD2 as D (6 bases). With 1 base removed from V and 3 bases from J, the gap between germline ends came to 8 bases. The CDR3 totals 13 residues. Germline CDR1 SGHDT, CDR2 YYEEEE. The CDR3 spells CASSLRGNYEQYF. The CDR3 DNA reads as TGTGCCAGCAGCTTGCGCGGGAACTACGAGCAGTACTTC.

V is TRBV18 and J is TRBJ1-4; no clear D. The CDR3 totals 13 residues. Germline V gene data show CDR1 as KGHSH and CDR2 as LQKENI. Trimming removed 3 bases at V and 7 bases at J, with 9 bases between. CDR3: CASSPFGGEKLFF. The DNA for the CDR3 is TGTGCCAGCTCACCGTTCGGAGGTGAAAAACTGTTTTTT.

The rearrangement uses TRBV7-3 and TRBJ2-3; D is unresolved. There are 16 residues in the CDR3. Germline V gives CDR1 SGHTA, CDR2 FQGTGA. Between the trimmed V and J ends, which lost 0 bases and 4 bases, there was a span of 14 bases. The DNA of the CDR3 is TGTGCCAGCAGCTTAACGGCCCGGAATCCCGCAGATACGCAGTATTTT. Translation: CASSLTARNPADTQYF.

This clonotype showed up just a few times. The chain combines TRBV20-1 with TRBJ2-1; perhaps TRBD2 as D (6 bases). The CDR3 spans 12 residues. Germline values: CDR1 DFQATT, CDR2 SNEGSKA (reference sequence). Trimming removed 6 bases at V and 0 bases at J, with 6 bases between. The CDR3 is CSAGGSYNEQFF. The CDR3 DNA follows: TGCAGTGCGGGAGGCTCCTACAATGAGCAGTTCTTC.

This clonotype showed up many times. The chain uses TRBV5-1 and TRBJ1-2; tentative D call: TRBD1 (6 bases). With 4 bases removed from V and 3 bases from J, the gap between germline ends came to 13 bases. The CDR3 is made up of 14 amino acids. Germline V gene lookup returns CDR1 SGHRS and CDR2 YFSETQ. The CDR3 loop reads CASSRADSDYGYTF. As DNA, the CDR3 is TGCGCCAGCAGCAGGGCGGACAGCGACTATGGCTACACCTTC.

A word on this clonotype: A junction boundary mismatches the germline segment, possibly from a read error. The chain is built from TRBV4-1 and TRBJ1-5; 8 bases match TRBD1. CDR1 MGHRA and CDR2 YSYEKL come from the germline V gene. The CDR3 runs to 13 residues. CDR3: CASSQDREQPRHF. In DNA, the CDR3 is TGCGCCAGCAGCCAGGACAGGGAGCAGCCCCGGCATTTT.

The rearrangement joins TRBV7-9 to TRBJ2-1; D not certain. The CDR3 loop spans 14 amino acids. Trimming pared 2 bases from V and 3 bases from J, leaving 8 bases between. Germline V lookup: CDR1 SEHNR, CDR2 FQNEAQ (reference sequence). The CDR3 spells CASSLMPGYNEQFF. The CDR3 DNA reads as TGTGCCAGCAGCTTAATGCCGGGCTACAATGAGCAGTTCTTC.

This chain uses TRBV20-1 with TRBJ2-1; 9 nucleotides match TRBD2. Germline loops: CDR1 DFQATT, CDR2 SNEGSKA (reference sequence). J was trimmed by 10 bases and V by 6 bases; bases with no gene match: 22. The CDR3 loop spans 17 amino acids. CDR3 in amino acids: CSASTSGGSQPYMEQFF. The CDR3 DNA follows: TGCAGTGCGTCGACTAGCGGAGGGTCCCAACCATACATGGAGCAGTTCTTC.

This clonotype was counted between two and nine times. V and J are TRBV5-1 and TRBJ2-3; the D gene is possibly TRBD2 (5 bases). The V end was cut by 0 bases, the J end by 2 bases, with 7 bases between. The germline gives CDR1 SGHRS, CDR2 YFSETQ. This CDR3 contains 14 residues. The CDR3 loop is CASSLGEITDTQYF. The CDR3 bases are TGCGCCAGCAGCTTGGGGGAGATCACAGATACGCAGTATTTT.